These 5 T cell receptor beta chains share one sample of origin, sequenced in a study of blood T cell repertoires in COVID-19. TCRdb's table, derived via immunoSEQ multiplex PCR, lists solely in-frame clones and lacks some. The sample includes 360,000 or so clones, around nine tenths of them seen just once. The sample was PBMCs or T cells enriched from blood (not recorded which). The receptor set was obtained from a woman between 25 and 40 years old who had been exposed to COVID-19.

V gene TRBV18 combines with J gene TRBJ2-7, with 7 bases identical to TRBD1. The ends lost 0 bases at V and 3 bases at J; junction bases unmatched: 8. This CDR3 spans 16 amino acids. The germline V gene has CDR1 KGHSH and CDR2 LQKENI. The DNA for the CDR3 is TGTGCCAGCTCACCACCAAAGGGGGACAGAAACTACGAGCAGTACTTC. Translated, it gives CASSPPKGDRNYEQYF.

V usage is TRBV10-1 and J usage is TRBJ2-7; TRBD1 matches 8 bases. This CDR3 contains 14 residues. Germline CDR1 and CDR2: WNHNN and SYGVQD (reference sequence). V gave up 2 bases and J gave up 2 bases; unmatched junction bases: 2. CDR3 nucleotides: TGCGCCAGCAGTGAGGGACAGGGTACCTACGAGCAGTACTTC. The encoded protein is CASSEGQGTYEQYF.

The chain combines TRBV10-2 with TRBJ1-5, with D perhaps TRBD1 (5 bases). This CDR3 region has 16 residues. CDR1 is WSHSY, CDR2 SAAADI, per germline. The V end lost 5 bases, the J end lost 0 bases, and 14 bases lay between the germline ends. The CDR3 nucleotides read TGCGCCAGCAGTACGATTCCTGGGGCTAGCAATCAGCCCCAGCATTTT. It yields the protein CASSTIPGASNQPQHF.

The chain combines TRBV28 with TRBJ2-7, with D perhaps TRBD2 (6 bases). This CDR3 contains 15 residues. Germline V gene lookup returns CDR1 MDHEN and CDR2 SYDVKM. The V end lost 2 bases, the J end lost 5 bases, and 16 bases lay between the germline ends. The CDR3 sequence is CASSLVLAGSHEQYF. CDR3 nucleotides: TGTGCCAGCAGTTTAGTGCTGGCGGGATCCCACGAGCAGTACTTC.

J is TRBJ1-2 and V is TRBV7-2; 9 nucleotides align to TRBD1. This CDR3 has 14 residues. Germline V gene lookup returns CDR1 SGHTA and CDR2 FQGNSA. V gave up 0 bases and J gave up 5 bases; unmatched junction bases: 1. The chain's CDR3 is CASSLADRGYGYTF. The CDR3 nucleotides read TGTGCCAGCAGCTTAGCGGACAGGGGTTATGGCTACACCTTC.